This T cell receptor beta chain appears in the sequencing data of a study of cytomegalovirus exposure and HLA in healthy donors. A multiplex PCR was run with 60 Vbeta primers and 13 Jbeta primers. Method: immunoSEQ multiplex PCR; TCRdb's copy keeps in-frame clones and lacks some. The data contain 85,000 to 90,000 clones, around 74% of them seen just once; the ten biggest clones take up over 9.5%. CDR1 and CDR2 from the germline V gene are SQVTM and ANQGSEA. This CDR3 has 13 amino acids. V dropped 4 bases and J dropped 6 bases, with 14 bases sitting between them. With regard to this clone: The same CDR3 is also encoded by other DNA sequences in this sample.

The sequencing sample was made of PBMCs. The V gene is TRBV29-1, the J gene TRBJ2-3; D call uncertain. The TCR comes from a man aged 25 to 45 in good health and CMV-seropositive. This CDR3 is CSVVVPETDTQYF. CDR3 nucleotides: TGCAGCGTTGTTGTCCCGGAGACGGATACGCAGTATTTT.